A selection of T cell receptor beta chains follows, all from one sample in a study of TIL therapy for anti-PD-1-resistant metastatic lung cancer. The data were produced by immunoSEQ multiplex PCR, yet TCRdb's version contains in-frame clones alone and is incomplete. The repertoire holds under 70,000 clones, with around 86% as singletons. Sequences were derived from blood, sampled at baseline. These TCRs come from a person aged 25-80 years with non-small cell lung cancer. Both conserved end residues are part of each CDR3. A D gene is named only where the DNA matches it firmly. Clone size is shown for a subset of rows, as once, few, many or a class of expanded clone.

>TRBJ1-1|.|TRBD1|TRBV12-3/TRBV12-4
TGTGCCAGCAGCCCGACAGGGATCCCTGAAGCTTTCTTT
CASSPTGIPEAFF
>TRBJ1-6|.|TRBD1|TRBV10-3
TGTGCCATCAGGGGACAGGGGGCCAATTCACCCCTCCACTTT
CAIRGQGANSPLHF
>TRBJ2-7|few|.|TRBV7-6
TGTGCCAGCAGCCCGATGGTGGCCATCGAAACCGAGCAGTACTTC
CASSPMVAIETEQYF
>TRBJ2-1|few|.|TRBV10-1
TGCGCCAACCCTAGGAGCTCCTACAATGAGCAGTTCTTC
CANPRSSYNEQFF
>TRBJ1-2|few|TRBD1|TRBV11-2
TGTGCCAGCAGCTCATTGACAGGGAGGGACTATGGCTACACCTTC
CASSSLTGRDYGYTF
>TRBJ2-7|.|.|TRBV27
TGTGCCAGCAGTGTCATTCCGGCTTACGAGCAGTACTTC
CASSVIPAYEQYF
>TRBJ1-4|.|.|TRBV6-5
TGTGCCAGCAGTTGGGGACCGAATGAAAAACTGTTTTTT
CASSWGPNEKLFF
>TRBJ2-3|.|TRBD2|TRBV30
TGTGCCTGGACCCAACGCCCGGGAGGAGGGTATTTT
CAWTQRPGGGYF
>TRBJ2-7|.|.|TRBV6-5
TGTGCCAGCAGCGAGTACTACGAGCAGTACTTC
CASSEYYEQYF
>TRBJ1-1|.|.|TRBV27
TGTGCCAGCAGTTTACTAGGGGGGACTGAAGCTTTCTTT
CASSLLGGTEAFF
>TRBJ2-1|.|.|TRBV10-1
TGCGCCAGCAGTGACAATGTCGCAAGCTCCTACAATGAGCAGTTCTTC
CASSDNVASSYNEQFF
>TRBJ1-5|.|TRBD1|TRBV30
TGTGCCTGGAGTGGGACAGGGGGTTCTAGCAATCAGCCCCAGCATTTT
CAWSGTGGSSNQPQHF
>TRBJ2-3|.|.|TRBV7-3
TGTGCCAGCAGCTCCGGGAGCACAGATACGCAGTATTTT
CASSSGSTDTQYF
>TRBJ2-3|.|TRBD2|TRBV15
TGTGCCACCAGCATTGGGACTACTAGCACAGATACGCAGTATTTT
CATSIGTTSTDTQYF
>TRBJ2-7|.|.|TRBV5-1
TGCGCCAGCAGCTACCAGATCGGGGATAGTCGGGTTTACGAGCAGTACTTC
CASSYQIGDSRVYEQYF
>TRBJ1-4|once|.|TRBV5-1
TGCGCCAGCAGCCTCGGCGCCACCGCAGGGGAAAAACTGTTTTTT
CASSLGATAGEKLFF
>TRBJ1-5|few|.|TRBV5-1
TGCGCCAGCAGCTTGAACGGGTTTCAGCCCCAGCATTTT
CASSLNGFQPQHF
>TRBJ1-3|.|.|TRBV5-1
TGCGCCAGCAGCTTGGAGCAGGTCGGGGGAAACACCATATATTTT
CASSLEQVGGNTIYF
>TRBJ1-3|.|TRBD1|TRBV9
TGTGCCAGCAGCCCCAGACAGGGCCCGGGCCTCTCTGGAAACACCATATATTTT
CASSPRQGPGLSGNTIYF
>TRBJ1-1|.|.|TRBV3-1/TRBV3-2
TGTGCCAGCAGCCAAGGACCCGGGTTAACTGAAGCTTTCTTT
CASSQGPGLTEAFF
>TRBJ2-6|once|.|TRBV5-6
TGTGCCAGCAGTTTCGATGGCTCTGGGGCCAACGTCCTGACTTTC
CASSFDGSGANVLTF
>TRBJ2-2|.|.|TRBV4-1
TGCGCCAGCAGCCACCCCCCCACCGGGGAGCTGTTTTTT
CASSHPPTGELFF
>TRBJ1-5|.|TRBD1|TRBV5-8
TGTGCCAGCAGCTCCTTACTCCTACCGGGACAGGGGGGCAGTCAGCCCCAGCATTTT
CASSSLLLPGQGGSQPQHF
>TRBJ1-1|.|TRBD1|TRBV27
TGTGCCAGCAGTTTCGGGACAGGGGGCTACGTTGAAGCTTTCTTT
CASSFGTGGYVEAFF
>TRBJ2-1|few|TRBD2|TRBV7-3
TGTGCCAGCAGCCCTCGGACTCTACTAGCGGGGGATTACAATGAGCAGTTCTTC
CASSPRTLLAGDYNEQFF
>TRBJ1-5|once|.|TRBV4-1
TGCGCCAGCAGCCAAGATCGAGTCCAGCCCCAGCATTTT
CASSQDRVQPQHF
>TRBJ2-7|.|.|TRBV3-1/TRBV3-2
TGTGCCAGCAGCCAAGCCGCTAGCGAAACCTACGAGCAGTACTTC
CASSQAASETYEQYF
>TRBJ1-6|.|.|TRBV18
TGTGCCAGCTCACCATTGGGGCTGGGAGGGGATATCGATTCACCCCTCCACTTT
CASSPLGLGGDIDSPLHF
>TRBJ2-7|.|TRBD1|TRBV9
TGTGCCAGCAGCGTAGAGGGACAGGGAAGTAACGAGCAGTACTTC
CASSVEGQGSNEQYF
>TRBJ2-3|few|.|TRBV5-1
TGCGCCAGCAGCATCGACTCCCTAGATACGCAGTATTTT
CASSIDSLDTQYF
>TRBJ2-1|.|TRBD2|TRBV11-3
TGTGCCAGCAGCTCGACTAGCGGGAGTCGCGATGAGCAGTTCTTC
CASSSTSGSRDEQFF
>TRBJ1-5|once|.|TRBV12-3/TRBV12-4
TGTGCCAGCAGCCTAATACCAACAGGGACCCAGCATTTT
CASSLIPTGTQHF